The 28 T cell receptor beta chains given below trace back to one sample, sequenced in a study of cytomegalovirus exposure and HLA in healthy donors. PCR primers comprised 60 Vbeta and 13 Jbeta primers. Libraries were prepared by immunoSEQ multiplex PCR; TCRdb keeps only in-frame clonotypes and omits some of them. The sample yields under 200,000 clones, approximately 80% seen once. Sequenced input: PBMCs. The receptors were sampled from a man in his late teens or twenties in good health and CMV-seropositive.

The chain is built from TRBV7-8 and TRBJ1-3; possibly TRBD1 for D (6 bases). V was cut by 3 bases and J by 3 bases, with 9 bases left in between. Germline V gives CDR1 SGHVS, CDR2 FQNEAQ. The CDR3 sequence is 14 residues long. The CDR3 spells CASSLNRDGNTIYF. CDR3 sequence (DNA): TGTGCCAGCAGCTTGAACAGGGATGGAAACACCATATATTTT.

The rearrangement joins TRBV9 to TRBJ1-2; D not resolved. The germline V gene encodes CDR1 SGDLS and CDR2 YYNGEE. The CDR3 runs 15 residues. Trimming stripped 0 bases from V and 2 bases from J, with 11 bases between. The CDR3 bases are TGTGCCAGCAGCGTAGACCTGGCGGGGAACTATGGCTACACCTTC. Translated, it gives CASSVDLAGNYGYTF. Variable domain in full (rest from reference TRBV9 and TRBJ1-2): DSGVTQTPKHLITATGQRVTLRCSPRSGDLSVYWYQQSLDQGLQFLIQYYNGEERAKGNILERFSAQQFPDLHSELNLSSLELGDSALYFCASSVDLAGNYGYTFGSGTRLTVV.

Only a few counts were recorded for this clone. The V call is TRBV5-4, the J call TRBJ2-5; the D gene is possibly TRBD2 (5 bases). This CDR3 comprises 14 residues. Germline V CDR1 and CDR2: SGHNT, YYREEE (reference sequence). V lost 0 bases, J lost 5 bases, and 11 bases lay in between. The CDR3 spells CASSLVERRETQYF. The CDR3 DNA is TGTGCCAGCAGCTTGGTGGAGCGGAGGGAGACCCAGTACTTC.

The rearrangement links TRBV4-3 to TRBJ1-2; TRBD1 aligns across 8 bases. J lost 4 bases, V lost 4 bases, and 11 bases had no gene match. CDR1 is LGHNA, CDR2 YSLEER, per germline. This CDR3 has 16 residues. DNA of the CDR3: TGCGCCAGCAGCCCGAGGACAGGGCCGTTTGGCTATGGCTACACCTTC. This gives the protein CASSPRTGPFGYGYTF.

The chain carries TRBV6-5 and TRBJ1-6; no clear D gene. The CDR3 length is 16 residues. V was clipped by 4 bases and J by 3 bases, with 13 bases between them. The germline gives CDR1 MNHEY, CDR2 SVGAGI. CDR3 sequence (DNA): TGTGCCAGCAGTTCCTACTTCCGCGACTATAATTCACCCCTCCACTTT. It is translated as CASSSYFRDYNSPLHF.

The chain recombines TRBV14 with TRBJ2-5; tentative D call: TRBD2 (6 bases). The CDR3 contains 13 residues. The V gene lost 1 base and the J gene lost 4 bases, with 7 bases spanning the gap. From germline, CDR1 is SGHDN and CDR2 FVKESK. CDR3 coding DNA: TGTGCCAGCAGCCAAGTACTAGCAGAGACCCAGTACTTC. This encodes CASSQVLAETQYF. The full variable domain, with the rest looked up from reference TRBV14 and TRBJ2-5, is EAGVTQFPSHSVIEKGQTVTLRCDPISGHDNLYWYRRVMGKEIKFLLHFVKESKQDESGMPNNRFLAERTGGTYSTLKVQPAELEDSGVYFCASSQVLAETQYFGPGTRLLVL.

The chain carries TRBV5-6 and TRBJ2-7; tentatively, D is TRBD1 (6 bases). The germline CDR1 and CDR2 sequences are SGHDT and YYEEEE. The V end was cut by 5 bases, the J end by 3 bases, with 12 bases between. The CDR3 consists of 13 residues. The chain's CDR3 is CASRPLDSYEQYF. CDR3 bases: TGTGCCAGCAGACCACTGGACAGCTACGAGCAGTACTTC.

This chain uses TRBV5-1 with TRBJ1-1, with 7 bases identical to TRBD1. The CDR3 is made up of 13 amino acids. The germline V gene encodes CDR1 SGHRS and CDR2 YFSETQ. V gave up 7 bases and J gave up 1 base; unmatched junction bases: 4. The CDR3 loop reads CASSTGQNTEAFF. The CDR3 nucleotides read TGCGCCAGCTCGACAGGGCAGAACACTGAAGCTTTCTTT.

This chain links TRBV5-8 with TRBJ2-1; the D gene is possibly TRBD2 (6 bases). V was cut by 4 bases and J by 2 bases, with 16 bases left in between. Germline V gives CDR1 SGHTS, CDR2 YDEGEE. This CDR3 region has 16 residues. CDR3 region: CASSRRLAATYNEQFF. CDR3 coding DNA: TGTGCCAGCAGCCGCCGATTAGCGGCTACCTACAATGAGCAGTTCTTC. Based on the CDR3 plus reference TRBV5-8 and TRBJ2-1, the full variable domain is EAGVTQSPTHLIKTRGQQATLRCSPISGHTSVYWYQQALGLGLQFLLWYDEGEERNRGNFPPRFSGRQFPNYSSELNVNALELEDSALYLCASSRRLAATYNEQFFGPGTRLTVL.

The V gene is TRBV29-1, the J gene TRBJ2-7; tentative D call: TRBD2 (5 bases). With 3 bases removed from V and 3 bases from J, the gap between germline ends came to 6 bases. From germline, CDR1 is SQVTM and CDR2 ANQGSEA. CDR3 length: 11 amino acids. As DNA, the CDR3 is TGCAGCGTTGACAGCGGCTACGAGCAGTACTTC. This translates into CSVDSGYEQYF.

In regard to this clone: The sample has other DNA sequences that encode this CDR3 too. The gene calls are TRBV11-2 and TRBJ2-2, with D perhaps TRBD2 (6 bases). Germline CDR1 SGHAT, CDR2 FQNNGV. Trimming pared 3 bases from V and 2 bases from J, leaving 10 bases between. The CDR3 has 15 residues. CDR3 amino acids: CASSLRGTNTGELFF. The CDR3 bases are TGTGCCAGCAGCTTGCGGGGTACTAACACCGGGGAGCTGTTTTTT.

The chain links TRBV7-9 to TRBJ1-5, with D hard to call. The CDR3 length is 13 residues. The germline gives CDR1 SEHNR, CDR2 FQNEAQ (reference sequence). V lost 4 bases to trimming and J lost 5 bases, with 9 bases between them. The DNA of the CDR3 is TGTGCCAGCAGCTCGGTAGAGGATCAGCCCCAGCATTTT. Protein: CASSSVEDQPQHF.

The CDR3, as DNA: TGTGCCAGCAGCAGACAGGTGAACACTGAAGCTTTCTTT. Its translation is CASSRQVNTEAFF. This chain links TRBV9 with TRBJ1-1, with D possibly TRBD1 on 6 matching bases. There are 13 residues in the CDR3. Per the germline V gene, CDR1 is SGDLS and CDR2 is YYNGEE. V dropped 4 bases and J dropped 0 bases, with 7 bases sitting between them.

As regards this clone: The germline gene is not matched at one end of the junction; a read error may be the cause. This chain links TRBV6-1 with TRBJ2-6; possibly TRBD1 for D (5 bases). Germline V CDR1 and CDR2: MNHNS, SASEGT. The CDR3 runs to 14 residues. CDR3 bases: TGTGCCAGCAGCCTGTACTCTGGGGCCAACGGCCTGACTTTC. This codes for CASSLYSGANGLTF.

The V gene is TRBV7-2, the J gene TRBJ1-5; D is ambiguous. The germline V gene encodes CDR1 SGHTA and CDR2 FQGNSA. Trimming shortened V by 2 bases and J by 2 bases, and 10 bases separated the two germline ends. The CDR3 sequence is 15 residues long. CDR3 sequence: CASSLTRTGNQPQHF. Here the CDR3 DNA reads TGTGCCAGCAGCTTAACTCGTACAGGCAATCAGCCCCAGCATTTT.

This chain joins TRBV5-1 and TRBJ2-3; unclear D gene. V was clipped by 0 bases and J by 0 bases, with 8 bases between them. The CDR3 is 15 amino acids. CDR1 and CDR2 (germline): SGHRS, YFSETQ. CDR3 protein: CASSLVATSTDTQYF. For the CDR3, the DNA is TGCGCCAGCAGCTTGGTTGCGACTAGCACAGATACGCAGTATTTT.

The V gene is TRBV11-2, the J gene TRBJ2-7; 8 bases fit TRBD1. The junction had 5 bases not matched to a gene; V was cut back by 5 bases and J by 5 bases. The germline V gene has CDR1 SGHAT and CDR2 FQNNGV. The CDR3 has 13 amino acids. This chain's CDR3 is CASSLDRGNEQYF. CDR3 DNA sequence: TGTGCCAGCAGCCTCGACAGGGGTAACGAGCAGTACTTC.

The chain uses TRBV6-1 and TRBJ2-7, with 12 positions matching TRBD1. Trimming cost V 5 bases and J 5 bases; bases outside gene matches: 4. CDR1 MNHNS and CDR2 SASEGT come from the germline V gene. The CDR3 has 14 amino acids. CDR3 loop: CASSIGTGGNEQYF. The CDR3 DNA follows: TGTGCCAGCAGTATCGGGACAGGGGGCAACGAGCAGTACTTC.

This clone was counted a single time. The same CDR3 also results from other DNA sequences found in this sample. The CDR3 DNA follows: TGTGCCAGTAGTACTACAGCGAACACTGAAGCTTTCTTT. Residues: CASSTTANTEAFF. This chain joins TRBV19 and TRBJ1-1; D gene unclear. CDR1 and CDR2 (germline): LNHDA, SQIVND (reference sequence). There are 13 residues in the CDR3. The V and J ends lost 4 bases and 1 base respectively, with 7 bases between them.

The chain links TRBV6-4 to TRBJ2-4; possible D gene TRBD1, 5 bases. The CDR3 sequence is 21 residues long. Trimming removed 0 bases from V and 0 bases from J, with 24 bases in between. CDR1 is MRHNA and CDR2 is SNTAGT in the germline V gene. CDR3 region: CASSDSNARTPESLAKNIQYF. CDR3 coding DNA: TGTGCCAGCAGTGACTCGAATGCCCGGACACCCGAAAGTTTAGCCAAAAACATTCAGTACTTC.

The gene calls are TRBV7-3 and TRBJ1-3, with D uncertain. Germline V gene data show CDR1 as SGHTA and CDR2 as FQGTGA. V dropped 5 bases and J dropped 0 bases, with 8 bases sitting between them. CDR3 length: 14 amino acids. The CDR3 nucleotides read TGTGCCAGCAGCCCCTCGGGCTCTGGAAACACCATATATTTT. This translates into CASSPSGSGNTIYF.

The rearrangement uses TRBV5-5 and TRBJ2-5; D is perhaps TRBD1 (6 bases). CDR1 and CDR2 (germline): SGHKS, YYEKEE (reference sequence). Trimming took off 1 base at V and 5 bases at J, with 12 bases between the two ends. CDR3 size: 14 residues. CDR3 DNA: TGTGCCAGCAGCTTGCAACAGGGAAGCGAGACCCAGTACTTC. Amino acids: CASSLQQGSETQYF.

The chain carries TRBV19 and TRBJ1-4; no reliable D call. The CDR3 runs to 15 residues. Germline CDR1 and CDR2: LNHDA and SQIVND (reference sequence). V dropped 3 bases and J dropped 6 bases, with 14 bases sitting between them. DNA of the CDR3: TGTGCCAGTAGTATGCAAAGGAGGCACTATGAAAAACTGTTTTTT. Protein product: CASSMQRRHYEKLFF.

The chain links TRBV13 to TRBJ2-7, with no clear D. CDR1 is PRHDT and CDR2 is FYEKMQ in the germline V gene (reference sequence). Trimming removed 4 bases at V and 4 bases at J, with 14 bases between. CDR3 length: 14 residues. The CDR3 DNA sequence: TGTGCCAGCAGCTCAACCCTAGGATCGTACGAGCAGTACTTC. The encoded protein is CASSSTLGSYEQYF. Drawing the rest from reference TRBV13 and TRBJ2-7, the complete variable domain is AAGVIQSPRHLIKEKRETATLKCYPIPRHDTVYWYQQGPGQDPQFLISFYEKMQSDKGSIPDRFSAQQFSDYHSELNMSSLELGDSALYFCASSSTLGSYEQYFGPGTRLTVT.

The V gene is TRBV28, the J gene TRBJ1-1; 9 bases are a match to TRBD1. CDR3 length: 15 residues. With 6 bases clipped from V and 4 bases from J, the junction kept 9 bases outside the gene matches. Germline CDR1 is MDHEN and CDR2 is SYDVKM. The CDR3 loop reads CASRNPGQGITEAFF. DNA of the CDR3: TGTGCCAGCAGAAACCCGGGACAGGGAATCACTGAAGCTTTCTTT.

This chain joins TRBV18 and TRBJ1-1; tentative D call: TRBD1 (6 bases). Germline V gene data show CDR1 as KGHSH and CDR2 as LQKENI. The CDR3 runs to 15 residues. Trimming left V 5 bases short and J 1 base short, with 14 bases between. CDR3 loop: CASSFAGDTNTEAFF. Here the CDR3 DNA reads TGTGCCAGCTCATTCGCAGGGGATACGAACACTGAAGCTTTCTTT.

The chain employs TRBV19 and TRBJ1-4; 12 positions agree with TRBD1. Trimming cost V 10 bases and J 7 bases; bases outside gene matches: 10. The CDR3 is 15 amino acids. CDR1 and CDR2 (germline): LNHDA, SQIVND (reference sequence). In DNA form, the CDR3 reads TGTGCCACTACCCCGGGGGACAGGGGGCCTGAAAAACTGTTTTTT. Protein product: CATTPGDRGPEKLFF.

Here the CDR3 reads CASSLTGQTPADGELFF. In DNA form, the CDR3 reads TGTGCCAGCAGTTTAACGGGACAGACCCCGGCCGACGGGGAGCTGTTTTTT. J is TRBJ2-2 and V is TRBV27, with 7 positions matching TRBD1. The germline V gene has CDR1 MNHEY and CDR2 SMNVEV (reference sequence). This CDR3 has 17 residues. V lost 2 bases to trimming and J lost 7 bases; unmatched junction nucleotides: 13.